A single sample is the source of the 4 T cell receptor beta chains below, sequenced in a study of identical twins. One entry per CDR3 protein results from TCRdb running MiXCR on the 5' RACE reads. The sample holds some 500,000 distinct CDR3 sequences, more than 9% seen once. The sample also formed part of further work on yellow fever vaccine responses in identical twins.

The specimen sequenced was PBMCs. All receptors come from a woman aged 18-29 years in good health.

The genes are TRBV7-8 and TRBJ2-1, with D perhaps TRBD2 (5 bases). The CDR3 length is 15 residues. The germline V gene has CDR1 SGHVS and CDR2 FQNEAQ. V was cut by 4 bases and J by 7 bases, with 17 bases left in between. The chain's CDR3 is CASSSSGKTANEQFF. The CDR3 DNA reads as TGTGCCAGCAGCTCTTCGGGGAAGACGGCGAATGAGCAGTTCTTC.

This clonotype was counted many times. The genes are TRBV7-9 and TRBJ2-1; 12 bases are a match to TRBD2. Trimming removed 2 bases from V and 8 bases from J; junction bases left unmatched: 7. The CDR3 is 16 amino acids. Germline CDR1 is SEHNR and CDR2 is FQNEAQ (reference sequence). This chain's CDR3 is CASSLSRTSGVYEQFF. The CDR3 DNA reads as TGTGCCAGCAGCTTATCCCGGACTAGCGGGGTCTATGAGCAGTTCTTC.

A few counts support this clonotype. The CDR3 sequence is CASSLRGGAPGYNEQFF. The CDR3, as DNA: TGTGCCAGCAGCTTAAGGGGGGGTGCCCCAGGGTACAATGAGCAGTTCTTC. The rearrangement links TRBV7-2 to TRBJ2-1, with D possibly TRBD2 on 7 matching bases. Trimming took 2 bases from V and 4 from J, leaving 18 bases between them. Germline CDR1 and CDR2: SGHTA and FQGNSA. The CDR3 consists of 17 residues.

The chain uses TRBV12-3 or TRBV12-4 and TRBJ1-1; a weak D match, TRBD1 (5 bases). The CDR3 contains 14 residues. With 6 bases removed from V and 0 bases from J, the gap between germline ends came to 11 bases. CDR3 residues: CASRAGRMNTEAFF. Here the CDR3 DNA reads TGTGCCAGCAGGGCGGGACGGATGAACACTGAAGCTTTCTTT.